The TCR beta chain described here comes from a study of blood T cells in healthy people across ages. Study-wide findings and caveats: A greater number of naive CD4+ cells and higher diversity distinguished long-lived donors from aged donors.

Those donating, healthy Caucasian individuals from Russia, were aged roughly 6 to 90. The authors drew ten milliliters of peripheral blood from each donor. A J-beta primer mix and a sample-barcoded 5' primer were used in a second PCR of roughly 6 to 12 cycles. TCRdb re-called the 5' RACE reads through MiXCR, storing one row per CDR3 protein. The table shows hundreds of thousands of distinct CDR3 sequences, with approximately 48% occurring only once. Trimming stripped 0 bases from V and 8 bases from J, with 13 bases between. Per the germline V gene, CDR1 is DFQATT and CDR2 is SNEGSKA (reference sequence). The CDR3 runs to 14 residues. As regards this clonotype: Its antigen remains unidentified.

The sample was blood. The V and J genes are TRBV20-1 and TRBJ1-4; TRBD1 might be the D (5 bases). The origin of this receptor is a man in his sixties in good health. CDR3 in amino acids: CSAREGGTGEKLFF. The CDR3 DNA is TGCAGTGCTAGAGAGGGGGGGACTGGCGAAAAACTGTTTTTT.